The present T cell receptor beta chain was sequenced within a study of T cells after yellow fever vaccination. Study at large: SMART-Seq v4 Ultra Low Input served to prepare low-cell-number fractions. Study-level findings and limits: Post-booster repertoires contained most primary-vaccination clones again (around 97% CD4, roughly 90% CD8). The CD4 and CD8 compartments had a small share of their clonotypes in common.

The V end was cut by 2 bases, the J end by 2 bases, with 10 bases between. The length of the CDR3 is 14 residues. In the case of this clonotype: The antigen remains undetermined.

The study made its TCR cDNA through 5'RACE template switching. That step introduced a universal primer site along with UMIs. TCRdb re-derived calls from the 5' RACE reads in MiXCR, one entry per CDR3 protein. The sample yields 130,000 or so distinct CDR3 sequences, 13% to 15% seen once. Sample: CD8+ T cells sorted from PBMCs, taken 5 days after the yellow fever booster vaccination. This clonotype was sampled from a young man who received the YFV17D yellow fever vaccine. The chain links TRBV12-3 or TRBV12-4 to TRBJ2-7; D is tentatively TRBD1 or TRBD2 (5 bases each). The CDR3 spells CASSLSQGPYEQYF. CDR3 nucleotides: TGTGCCAGCAGTTTATCCCAGGGACCCTACGAGCAGTACTTC.